This TCR beta chain appears in the sequencing data of a study of radiotherapy plus CTLA-4 blockade in lung cancer. Whole-study findings and limits: Some TCR clones had been derived from tumors. These clones expanded in peripheral blood after radiotherapy plus ipilimumab.

With respect to this clone: Its antigen is unknown. The same CDR3 arises from other DNA sequences in this sample as well.

Some clones are missing from TCRdb's copy, which holds only in-frame ones; the method was immunoSEQ multiplex PCR. The table records nearly 95,000 clones, 82% of them present only once. The CDR3 is 14 residues long. V lost 2 bases to trimming and J lost 0 bases, with 7 bases between them. Germline V gene data show CDR1 as MDHEN and CDR2 as SYDVKM. The source of this sequence is a human donor with non-small cell lung cancer that progressed on radiotherapy plus ipilimumab. This rearrangement joins TRBV28 to TRBJ1-1; D is ambiguous. Sequenced material: peripheral blood, taken from a patient treated with radiotherapy plus ipilimumab. The CDR3 here is CASSLQFMNTEAFF. DNA for the CDR3: TGTGCCAGCAGTTTACAGTTCATGAACACTGAAGCTTTCTTT.